This TCR beta chain was recorded in a study of T cells in localized non-small cell lung cancer (dated by TCRdb to 2020 to 2021). Study-wide context: The study examined T cell repertoires in approximately 240 patients with early-stage NSCLC and compared tumors with uninvolved tumor-adjacent lungs. The cohort was made up of roughly 250 treatment-naive NSCLC patients whose localized lung tumors had been resected. NSCLC patients had a mean age of roughly 64 years, and 129 were male and about 110 female.

TCR beta CDR3 regions were sequenced from DNA using the immunoSEQ Assay. As for how the authors treated the data: T cell density was computed as TCR beta template counts normalized to usable DNA estimated by amplifying housekeeping genes. Richness was estimated with the preseqR package, extrapolating to 400,000 templates for PBMC samples and 120,000 templates for tissue samples. Clonality was calculated as one minus Pielou's evenness. To identify tissue-enriched TCRs, differential abundance testing was run on productive amino-acid clonotypes with a minimum total count of 5 and an alpha of 0.1. Repertoire overlap between compartments was quantified with the Jaccard Index and Morisita Overlap Index. GLIPH clustered TCR beta CDR3s with public tetramer-defined viral CDR3s; viral motifs required at least three viral sequences plus V-gene enrichment. Not all clones reach the TCRdb copy of this immuneACCESS table, which keeps in-frame sequences only. Checked studies attribute under half of the gap to unresolved V genes and leave the rest unexplained. V, J and clone size reflect that table, while D and trimming were determined from the DNA. The sample includes about 28,000 clones, with around 81% observed a single time. In total, the top ten clones hold around 5.3% of the sample.

Concerning this clone itself: Its target antigen remains unknown. The input lacks base qualities; no much larger clone sits a single base away.

At diagnosis, peripheral blood, uninvolved tumor-adjacent lung and tumor were collected and stored as a combination of fresh-frozen and FFPE material. For TCR repertoire profiling, the blood samples were analyzed as peripheral blood mononuclear cells. The CDR3 contains 14 residues, cysteine and phenylalanine counted. The entry retains the CDR3 DNA only, 42 bases that are in frame from base 1. Trimming leaves V shorter by 7 bases and J shorter by 5 bases, with the junction holding 8 bases beyond the gene matches. CDR1 is given as LNHDA and CDR2 as SQIVND, both from the germline V gene (reference sequence). The investigation overall reported the following: Multi-region tumor sequencing was not performed, so intratumor heterogeneity could not be excluded. Since the design was exploratory, TCR variables were selected using unadjusted p-values with no false-discovery rate correction. Uninvolved tumor-adjacent lung showed the highest T cell clonality, higher than tumor, which suggests more focused antigenic responses in the uninvolved tumor-adjacent lung. A median of roughly 58 of the top 100 tumor clones were detected in paired uninvolved adjacent lung, and 25 to 35 of these tumor clones were also found among the top 100 clones of the paired uninvolved adjacent lung. Longer overall survival was associated with higher blood T cell density, whereas shorter survival was associated with higher adjacent-lung clonality.

This clonotype was sampled from a man between 40 and 70 years old with stage III lung adenocarcinoma. The V gene is TRBV19 and the J gene is TRBJ2-5; TRBD2 matches 9 bases in the middle. This specimen consisted of peripheral blood mononuclear cells, obtained before any cancer treatment. The CDR3 protein sequence reads: CASNSGGPGETQYF. The sequenced DNA: TGTGCCAGTAACAGCGGGGGGCCGGGGGAGACCCAGTACTTC.